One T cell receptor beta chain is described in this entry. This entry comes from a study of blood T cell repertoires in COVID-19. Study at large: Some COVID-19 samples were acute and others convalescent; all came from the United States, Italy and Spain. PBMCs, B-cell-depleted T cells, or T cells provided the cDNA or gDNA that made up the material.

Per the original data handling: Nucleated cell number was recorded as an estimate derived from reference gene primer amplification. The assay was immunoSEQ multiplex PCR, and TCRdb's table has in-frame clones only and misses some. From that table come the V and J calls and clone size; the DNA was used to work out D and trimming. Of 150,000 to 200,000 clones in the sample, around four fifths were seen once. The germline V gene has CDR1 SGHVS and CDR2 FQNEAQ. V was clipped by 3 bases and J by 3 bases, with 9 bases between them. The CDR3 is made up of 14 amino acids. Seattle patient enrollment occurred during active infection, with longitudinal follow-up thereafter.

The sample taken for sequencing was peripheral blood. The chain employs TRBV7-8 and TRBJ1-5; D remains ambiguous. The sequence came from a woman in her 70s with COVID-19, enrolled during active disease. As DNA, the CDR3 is TGTGCCAGCAGCTTTCCCGCGGACAATCAGCCCCAGCATTTT. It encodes CASSFPADNQPQHF.